The source of this T cell receptor beta chain is a study of blood T cell repertoires in COVID-19. Study in general: Acute-phase and convalescent COVID-19 samples originated in the United States, Italy and Spain.

Measured with immunoSEQ multiplex PCR; TCRdb has only the in-frame clones, and not every one. The table records under 300,000 clones, about 87% of them present only once. The V gene end was trimmed by 4 bases and the J gene end by 7 bases; junction bases not matched to a gene: 6. Germline V gene data show CDR1 as SGHAT and CDR2 as FQNNGV. The CDR3 has 16 amino acids. In its sample, this clone was seen once. The rearrangement links TRBV11-2 to TRBJ2-4; 14 nucleotides agree with TRBD2. Sequencing was performed on PBMCs or T cells enriched from blood (not recorded which). The source is a woman between 40 and 55 years old with acute COVID-19. DNA of the CDR3: TGTGCCAGCAGCTCGACTAGCGGGAGGGCGTTGAACATTCAGTACTTC. Translated, it gives CASSSTSGRALNIQYF.